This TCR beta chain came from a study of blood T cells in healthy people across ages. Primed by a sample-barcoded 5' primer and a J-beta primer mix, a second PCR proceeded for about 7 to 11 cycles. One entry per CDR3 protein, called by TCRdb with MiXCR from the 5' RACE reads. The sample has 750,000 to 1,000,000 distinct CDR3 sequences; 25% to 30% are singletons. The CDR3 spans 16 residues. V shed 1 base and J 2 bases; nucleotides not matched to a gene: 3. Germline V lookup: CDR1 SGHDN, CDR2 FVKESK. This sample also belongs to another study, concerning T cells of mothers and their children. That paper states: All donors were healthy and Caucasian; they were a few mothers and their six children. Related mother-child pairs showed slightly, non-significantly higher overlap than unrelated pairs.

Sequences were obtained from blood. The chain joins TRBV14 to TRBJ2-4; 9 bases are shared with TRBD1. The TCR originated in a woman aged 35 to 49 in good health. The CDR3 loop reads CASSQGGTGSKNIQYF. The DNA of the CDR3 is TGTGCCAGCAGCCAAGGTGGGACAGGGTCCAAAAACATTCAGTACTTC. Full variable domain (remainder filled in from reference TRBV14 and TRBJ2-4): EAGVTQFPSHSVIEKGQTVTLRCDPISGHDNLYWYRRVMGKEIKFLLHFVKESKQDESGMPNNRFLAERTGGTYSTLKVQPAELEDSGVYFCASSQGGTGSKNIQYFGAGTRLSVL.